Each of the 17 T cell receptor beta chains below was sequenced from the same sample in a study of spatial heterogeneity in lung cancer. This sample's time point: blood at routine non-recurrence follow-up after resection. Whole RNA was taken from tumor, nontumor lung or frozen PBMC; it was then sequenced unsorted. TCRdb reprocessed the 5' RACE reads via MiXCR and lists one record per CDR3 protein. In the table there are more than 95,000 distinct CDR3 sequences, approximately 12% of which are singletons. Here the sequenced sample was PBMCs, taken at follow-up. The receptors were gathered from a male donor with early-stage non-small cell lung cancer.

This clonotype was seen many times. This rearrangement joins TRBV10-3 to TRBJ1-1; TRBD1 matches at 7 bases. CDR1 is ENHRY and CDR2 is SYGVKD in the germline V gene. With 6 bases clipped from V and 1 base from J, the junction kept 5 bases outside the gene matches. The CDR3 covers 14 residues. CDR3: CAIRTGEANTEAFF. In nucleotides, the CDR3 is TGTGCCATCAGAACAGGGGAGGCGAACACTGAAGCTTTCTTT.

The gene calls are TRBV30 and TRBJ1-1; possibly TRBD1 for D (6 bases). This CDR3 has 16 amino acids. Trimming pared 1 base from V and 8 bases from J, leaving 23 bases between. Germline CDR1 reads GTSNPN; CDR2 reads SVGIG (reference sequence). The CDR3 loop is CAWSGGASAGPGEAFF. The CDR3 DNA reads TGTGCCTGGAGTGGGGGGGCCTCGGCAGGACCCGGCGAAGCTTTCTTT.

The rearrangement links TRBV18 to TRBJ1-2, with D unresolved. The CDR3 spans 12 residues. The V gene lost 2 bases and the J gene lost 7 bases, with 8 bases spanning the gap. Germline V CDR1 and CDR2: KGHSH, LQKENI. The CDR3 DNA sequence: TGTGCCAGCTCACCAGAGGGTCCTGGCTACACCTTC. Encoded protein: CASSPEGPGYTF.

The chain is built from TRBV11-3 and TRBJ2-2; no clear D. From germline, CDR1 is SGHNT and CDR2 YENEEA. The CDR3 has 15 amino acids. The ends were cut back, 1 base at V and 3 bases at J, with 9 bases in the middle. CDR3 nucleotides: TGTGCCAGCAGCTTAGGACGGTATTACACCGGGGAGCTGTTTTTT. Protein product: CASSLGRYYTGELFF.

This clonotype has just a few counts. This chain links TRBV28 with TRBJ2-5, with D unresolved. CDR3 length: 12 residues. Germline V CDR1 and CDR2: MDHEN, SYDVKM. Trimming took 3 bases from V and 5 from J, leaving 7 bases between them. DNA of the CDR3: TGTGCCAGCAGTTTGCGATCCGAGACCCAGTACTTC. Translating gives CASSLRSETQYF.

This clonotype came up many times. V gene TRBV27 combines with J gene TRBJ2-3, with 8 bases lining up with TRBD1. Germline V gene sequence: CDR1 MNHEY, CDR2 SMNVEV (reference sequence). V shed 7 bases and J 2 bases; nucleotides not matched to a gene: 5. The length of the CDR3 is 14 residues. The CDR3 bases are TGTGCCAGCAAAGCGGACAGGGTCACAGATACGCAGTATTTT. Translation: CASKADRVTDTQYF.

This chain links TRBV24-1 with TRBJ1-2; 11 bases agree with TRBD1. The V gene end was trimmed by 9 bases and the J gene end by 5 bases; junction bases not matched to a gene: 7. This CDR3 is built from 14 residues. Germline assignment: CDR1 KGHDR and CDR2 SFDVKD. CDR3 protein: CATSIGTGGYGYTF. CDR3 nucleotides: TGTGCCACCTCAATTGGGACAGGGGGGTATGGCTACACCTTC.

This clonotype has ten or more counts. V gene TRBV6-1 combines with J gene TRBJ2-1; TRBD1 aligns across 8 bases. This CDR3 has 16 residues. Germline CDR1 and CDR2: MNHNS and SASEGT. Trimming removed 1 base from V and 9 bases from J; junction bases left unmatched: 11. The CDR3 sequence is CASSEVATGGIREQFF. The CDR3 DNA reads as TGTGCCAGCAGTGAAGTTGCAACAGGGGGGATTCGTGAGCAGTTCTTC.

J is TRBJ2-3 and V is TRBV6-5, with D perhaps matching TRBD2 (5 bases). This CDR3 contains 15 residues. Looked up from germline, CDR1 is MNHEY and CDR2 is SVGAGI. Deletions cut 3 bases from V and 1 base from J, with 11 bases between. CDR3 sequence (DNA): TGTGCCAGCAGTTATCGGGCGGAGGGCACAGATACGCAGTATTTT. Translated, it gives CASSYRAEGTDTQYF.

V gene TRBV5-6 combines with J gene TRBJ2-6; TRBD1 aligns across 8 bases. The CDR3 contains 18 residues. CDR1 SGHDT and CDR2 YYEEEE come from the germline V gene. The junction had 9 bases not matched to a gene; V was cut back by 4 bases and J by 0 bases. CDR3 residues: CASSVTGTGNSGANVLTF. The CDR3 bases are TGTGCCAGCAGCGTGACCGGGACAGGCAACTCTGGGGCCAACGTCCTGACTTTC. Full variable domain (rest looked up from reference TRBV5-6 and TRBJ2-6): DAGVTQSPTHLIKTRGQQVTLRCSPKSGHDTVSWYQQALGQGPQFIFQYYEEEERQRGNFPDRFSGHQFPNYSSELNVNALLLGDSALYLCASSVTGTGNSGANVLTFGAGSRLTVL.

This clonotype came up many times. The rearrangement links TRBV29-1 to TRBJ2-5; 9 bases map to TRBD1. CDR3 size: 15 residues. Per the germline V gene, CDR1 is SQVTM and CDR2 is ANQGSEA. The V segment lost 7 bases and the J segment 4 bases; nucleotides outside the gene matches: 13. The CDR3 DNA follows: TGCAGCGCCGCTGCCGGACGGGGACAGGGAGAGACCCAGTACTTC. It is translated as CSAAAGRGQGETQYF.

This clonotype was detected a few times. The chain recombines TRBV7-9 with TRBJ2-2, with a possible D match to TRBD2 (5 bases). Germline V CDR1 and CDR2: SEHNR, FQNEAQ (reference sequence). Trimming removed 1 base at V and 5 bases at J, with 5 bases between. The CDR3 is 13 amino acids. The CDR3 reads CASSLGGTGELFF. The CDR3 DNA reads TGTGCCAGCAGCTTAGGAGGGACCGGGGAGCTGTTTTTT.

This clonotype was seen ten or more times. The chain links TRBV21-1 to TRBJ2-7; the table's D call TRBD1 went unverified against the DNA. TRBV21-1 is labeled a pseudogene. CDR3 length: 15 residues. The DNA of the CDR3 is TGTGCCAGCAGCAATTGGGGGCGCGAGAGCTACGAGCAGTACTTC. Translated, it gives CASSNWGRESYEQYF.

The chain links TRBV4-3 to TRBJ1-3; a possible D gene is TRBD1 (6 bases). The germline V gene has CDR1 LGHNA and CDR2 YSLEER. Trimming left V 2 bases short and J 5 bases short, with 16 bases between. The CDR3 runs to 16 residues. The CDR3 region has the DNA TGCGCCAGCAGCCAATGGACATTAGGACAGAGAAACACCATATATTTT. Protein sequence: CASSQWTLGQRNTIYF.

This clonotype was seen repeatedly, ten times or more. This rearrangement joins TRBV2 to TRBJ2-5, with 10 bases aligning to TRBD2. Germline V gene sequence: CDR1 SNHLY, CDR2 FYNNEI. This CDR3 is built from 15 residues. The V and J ends lost 5 bases and 5 bases, in that order; junction bases with no gene match: 8. The CDR3, as DNA: TGTGCCAGCAGTTCACTAGCGGGGTTTGGGGAGACCCAGTACTTC. Amino acid sequence: CASSSLAGFGETQYF.

This clonotype turned up a few times. V and J are TRBV15 and TRBJ2-7, with D hard to call. Trimming stripped 0 bases from V and 2 bases from J, with 11 bases between. In germline, CDR1 is LNHNV, CDR2 YYDKDF (reference sequence). The CDR3 spans 15 residues. The CDR3 DNA is TGTGCCACCAGCAGAGACTCCTTAAACACCTACGAGCAGTACTTC. Its protein product is CATSRDSLNTYEQYF.

J is TRBJ1-5 and V is TRBV20-1; 11 bases match TRBD1. V shed 7 bases and J 3 bases; nucleotides not matched to a gene: 8. The germline gives CDR1 DFQATT, CDR2 SNEGSKA (reference sequence). The CDR3 totals 15 residues. CDR3 nucleotide sequence: TGCAGTGTCCCAAGGACAGGGGGCTCCAATCAGCCCCAGCATTTT. This sequence encodes CSVPRTGGSNQPQHF.